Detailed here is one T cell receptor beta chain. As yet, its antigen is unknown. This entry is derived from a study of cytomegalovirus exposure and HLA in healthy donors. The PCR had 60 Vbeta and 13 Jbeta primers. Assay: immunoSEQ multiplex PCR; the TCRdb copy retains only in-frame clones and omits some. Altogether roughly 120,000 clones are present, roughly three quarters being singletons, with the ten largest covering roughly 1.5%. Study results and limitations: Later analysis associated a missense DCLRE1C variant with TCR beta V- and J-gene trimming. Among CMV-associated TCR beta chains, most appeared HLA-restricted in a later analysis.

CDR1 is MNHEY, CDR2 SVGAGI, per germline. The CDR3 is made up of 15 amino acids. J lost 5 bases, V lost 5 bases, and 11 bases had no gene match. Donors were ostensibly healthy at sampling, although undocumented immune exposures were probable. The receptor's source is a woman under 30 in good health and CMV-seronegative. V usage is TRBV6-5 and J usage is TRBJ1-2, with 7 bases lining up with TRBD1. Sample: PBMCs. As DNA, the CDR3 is TGTGCCAGCAGTCCCTTGGAGGGGGCCTATTATGGCTACACCTTC. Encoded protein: CASSPLEGAYYGYTF.